Each of the 32 T cell receptor beta chains below was sequenced from the same sample in a study of tumor and adjacent non-tumor tissue in lung cancer. RNA was extracted from bulk tissue without any cell sorting. A modified ARM-PCR protocol with three rounds of nested PCR amplified TCRbeta. TCRdb fed the multiplex PCR reads into MiXCR, producing one record per CDR3 protein. The table shows under 150,000 distinct CDR3 sequences, with roughly 67% occurring only once. The sequencing sample was made of lung tumor tissue. Receptor source: a man in his thirties or forties with non-small cell lung cancer.

For this clonotype: The CDR3 carries no conserved terminal phenylalanine or tryptophan, so it likely arises from a read error. The chain joins TRBV29-1 to TRBJ2-2, with D possibly TRBD1 on 5 matching bases. Germline V gives CDR1 SQVTM, CDR2 ANQGSEA. The germline V and J ends were trimmed by 7 bases and 4 bases, with 10 bases remaining between them. The CDR3 totals 12 residues. The CDR3 region is CSAVRATGELFL. DNA of the CDR3: TGCAGCGCTGTCAGGGCCACCGGGGAGCTGTTTTTA.

The V call is TRBV6-2 or TRBV6-3, the J call TRBJ1-1; D gene unclear. The V end was cut by 7 bases, the J end by 2 bases, with 14 bases between. In germline, CDR1 is MNHEY, CDR2 SVGEGT. The CDR3 consists of 14 residues. The CDR3 region is CASKEGGSNTEAFF. The CDR3 region has the DNA TGTGCCAGCAAAGAGGGCGGAAGTAACACTGAAGCTTTCTTT.

This clonotype was seen at least ten times. This chain connects TRBV6-2 or TRBV6-3 to TRBJ2-1, with D unclear. This CDR3 spans 14 amino acids. Germline CDR1 MNHEY, CDR2 SVGEGT. Deletions cut 2 bases from V and 6 bases from J, with 11 bases between. CDR3 in DNA: TGTGCCAGCAGTTACGGGTCCGACTCCAATGAGCAGTTCTTC. Translating it yields CASSYGSDSNEQFF.

As for this clonotype: One junction end does not reproduce the germline sequence, and a read error may be involved. The rearrangement links TRBV20-1 to TRBJ1-1; perhaps TRBD1 as D (6 bases). The germline gives CDR1 DFQATT, CDR2 SNEGSKA (reference sequence). The CDR3 has 14 amino acids. In nucleotides, the CDR3 is TGCAGTGCTAGTCTAGGGGGAGGGAACAATGAAGCTTTCTTT. It encodes CSASLGGGNNEAFF.

In the case of this clonotype: A much bigger clone sits one base away, suggesting this may be a read error. The chain employs TRBV20-1 and TRBJ2-1; D is unresolved. The CDR3 has 11 residues. Germline CDR1 DFQATT, CDR2 SNEGSKA (reference sequence). In DNA, the CDR3 is TGCAATGCTAATACCCATGGCTCACAGTTCTTC. Its protein product is CNANTHGSQFF.

A remark on this clonotype: Given a much more abundant clone one base away, this may be a read error. This chain joins TRBV4-1 and TRBJ2-1; 12 nucleotides line up with TRBD2. The CDR3 totals 20 residues. Looked up from germline, CDR1 is MGHRA and CDR2 is YSYEKL. The CDR3 DNA is TGCGCCAGCAGCCAGAGGCCTAGCGGGGGGGTAGTCCTAGGCTACAATGAGGAGTTCTTC. This gives the protein CASSQRPSGGVVLGYNEEFF.

A remark on this clonotype: A read error may explain this, as a much larger clone is one base away. The chain recombines TRBV20-1 with TRBJ1-2; D possibly corresponds to TRBD1 (5 bases). Germline lookup yields CDR1 DFQATT and CDR2 SNEGSKA (reference sequence). CDR3 size: 14 residues. Trimming cost V 5 bases and J 4 bases, with 17 bases left between them. The CDR3 here is CSARHGARIYGYTF. The CDR3 DNA is TGCAGTGCTCGTCACGGGGCGCGAATCTATGGCTACACCTTC.

Comment on this clonotype: The conserved final phenylalanine or tryptophan is absent from the CDR3, which likely points to a read error. The rearrangement joins TRBV11-1 to TRBJ2-5; 10 nucleotides align to TRBD2. The CDR3 sequence is 15 residues long. Germline values: CDR1 SGHAT, CDR2 FQDESV (reference sequence). CDR3 in amino acids: CANSLEAGGQDTQYY. CDR3 nucleotides: TGTGCCAACAGCTTAGAAGCGGGAGGGCAAGATACCCAGTACTAC.

The chain carries TRBV4-3 and TRBJ1-2; a weak D match, TRBD1 (5 bases). The CDR3 sequence is 15 residues long. With 0 bases removed from V and 5 bases from J, the gap between germline ends came to 13 bases. The germline V gene encodes CDR1 LGHNA and CDR2 YSLEER. CDR3 nucleotide sequence: TGCGCCAGCAGCCAAGACCTGGGACGGGGTTATGGCTACACCTTC. Its translation is CASSQDLGRGYGYTF.

Details on this clonotype: At one of its ends the junction is not consistent with the germline gene, which may arise from a read error. The chain recombines TRBV20-1 with TRBJ1-5; perhaps TRBD1 as D (6 bases). This CDR3 is 15 amino acids long. Germline CDR1 reads DFQATT; CDR2 reads SNEGSKA (reference sequence). CDR3 amino acids: CNARDMRGGNQPQHF. The CDR3 coding sequence is TGCAATGCTAGAGATATGAGAGGGGGAAATCAGCCCCAGCATTTT.

This clonotype was recorded many times. The gene calls are TRBV6-5 and TRBJ2-7, with 7 bases identical to TRBD1. Germline V gene sequence: CDR1 MNHEY, CDR2 SVGAGI. The J segment lost 7 bases and the V segment lost 11 bases, leaving 14 bases of the junction unmatched. The CDR3 runs 13 residues. Here the CDR3 DNA reads TGTGCCGCTCGGGACAGCACTTGGGGAGAGCAGTACTTC. This codes for CAARDSTWGEQYF.

About this clonotype itself: A much larger clone sits a single nucleotide away, making a read error possible. The rearrangement joins TRBV20-1 to TRBJ1-4; 9 bases align to TRBD1. The CDR3 covers 14 residues. The germline gives CDR1 DFQATT, CDR2 SNEGSKA (reference sequence). The CDR3 bases are TGCGGTGCCCTCGCTGGGGACAGGGATGAAAAACTGTTTTTT. Protein: CGALAGDRDEKLFF.

About this clonotype: A much larger clonotype is one base distant, so this may be a read error. The rearrangement uses TRBV20-1 and TRBJ2-2, with 12 bases aligning to TRBD2. The CDR3 is 16 residues long. The germline V gene has CDR1 DFQATT and CDR2 SNEGSKA (reference sequence). Here the CDR3 DNA reads TGCAGTGCTAAAGTTTCTAGCGGGGGGGACACCGAGGAGCTGTTTTTT. Translated, it gives CSAKVSSGGDTEELFF.

In regard to this clonotype: A single base separates this from a much larger clone, so it may be a read error. This chain connects TRBV6-5 to TRBJ2-7; the D is unclear. The CDR3 is 12 residues long. Germline CDR1 reads MNHEY; CDR2 reads SVGAGI. The CDR3: CASSHSPYEQYF. In nucleotides, the CDR3 is TGTGCCAGCAGTCACTCTCCTTACGAGCAGTACTTC.

This clonotype was seen just once. The rearrangement links TRBV7-9 to TRBJ2-5; D is uncertain. V lost 7 bases and J lost 6, with 12 bases in between. This CDR3 is 12 amino acids long. Germline V gene data show CDR1 as SEHNR and CDR2 as FQNEAQ (reference sequence). Here the CDR3 reads CASTKVGKTQYF. The CDR3 coding sequence is TGTGCCAGCACCAAGGTGGGGAAGACCCAGTACTTC.

Turning to this clonotype: A much larger clone is a single base away; this may be a read error. In DNA, the CDR3 is TGCAGCGTTGAGCCTCACGGCAGCTACGAGCAGTACTTC. This codes for CSVEPHGSYEQYF. The J gene is TRBJ2-7, the V gene TRBV29-1, with D hard to call. This CDR3 region has 13 residues. Trimming took off 3 bases at V and 3 bases at J, with 12 bases between the two ends. Germline assignment: CDR1 SQVTM and CDR2 ANQGSEA.

Remarks on this clonotype: A clone one base away is much larger, so this may be a read error. In this CDR3 the conserved last residue, phenylalanine or tryptophan, is missing, so a read error is likely. The chain employs TRBV29-1 and TRBJ1-2; D is undetermined. This CDR3 contains 11 residues. The V and J ends lost 6 bases and 8 bases respectively, with 13 bases between them. Germline CDR1 and CDR2: SQVTM and ANQGSEA. The CDR3 DNA is TGCAGCGTGGGTCAGAGCCGGGGCTACACCTTA. Its protein is CSVGQSRGYTL.

Concerning this clonotype: One junction end disagrees with the germline gene, perhaps due to a read error. The chain links TRBV4-2 to TRBJ2-7; maybe TRBD1 (5 bases). CDR3 size: 14 residues. CDR1 and CDR2 (germline): LGHNA, YNFKEQ. This CDR3 is CASRQGVHSYEQYF. CDR3 in DNA: TGTGCCAGCCGCCAAGGGGTTCATTCCTACGAACAGTACTTC.

Notes on this clonotype: Being one base from a much bigger clone, this may be a read error. This chain uses TRBV12-3 or TRBV12-4 with TRBJ1-6; 10 bases map to TRBD1. The CDR3 loop spans 17 amino acids. The CDR3 here is CASSPGQGGSYNSLLHF. The CDR3 region has the DNA TGTGCCAGCAGCCCCGGACAGGGGGGATCCTATAATTCACTCCTCCACTTT.

About this clonotype itself: A read error may produce the germline difference seen at one junction end. The V and J genes are TRBV6-5 and TRBJ1-5; D is perhaps TRBD1 (5 bases). CDR3 length: 18 residues. Looked up from germline, CDR1 is MNHEY and CDR2 is SVGAGI. The chain's CDR3 is CAGSTRFEGRRGNQPQHF. The DNA for the CDR3 is TGTGCCGGCAGTACTCGATTTGAGGGCCGCAGGGGCAATCAGCCCCAGCATTTT.

On this clonotype itself: This clone may be a read error of a much larger clone one base away. The chain couples TRBV20-1 to TRBJ1-2, with D hard to call. The length of the CDR3 is 14 residues. The germline V gene encodes CDR1 DFQATT and CDR2 SNEGSKA (reference sequence). V was cut by 7 bases and J by 7 bases, with 22 bases left in between. Here the CDR3 reads CSGDSPNTGCGYTF. CDR3 in DNA: TGCAGTGGCGATAGTCCGAATACGGGCTGTGGCTACACCTTC.

As regards this clonotype: Germline and junction disagree at one end, which may indicate a read error. The J gene is TRBJ2-5, the V gene TRBV5-4, with D perhaps matching TRBD1 or TRBD2 (5 bases each). The CDR3 contains 14 residues. Per germline, CDR1 SGHNT and CDR2 YYREEE (reference sequence). This chain's CDR3 is CASSLLGTVENQYF. The CDR3 region has the DNA TGTGCCAGCAGCTTGCTGGGGACCGTGGAGAACCAGTACTTC.

With regard to this clonotype: A much larger clone sits a single nucleotide away, making a read error possible. The rearrangement joins TRBV6-2 or TRBV6-3 to TRBJ2-6; the D gene is possibly TRBD1 (5 bases). This CDR3 is built from 14 residues. Germline V CDR1 and CDR2: MNHEY, SVGEGT. The CDR3 DNA is TGTGCCAGCAGTTACTTCTCTGGGGCCAACGTCATGACTTTC. Its protein product is CASSYFSGANVMTF.

Worth noting for this clonotype: Because the CDR3 is missing its conserved closing phenylalanine or tryptophan, this is likely a read error. V gene TRBV20-1 combines with J gene TRBJ2-5; 12 bases agree with TRBD1. This CDR3 has 14 residues. J was trimmed by 4 bases and V by 6 bases; bases with no gene match: 6. The germline gives CDR1 DFQATT, CDR2 SNEGSKA (reference sequence). CDR3 nucleotide sequence: TGCAGTGCCTCGGGACAGGGGGCGGGAGAGACCCAGTACCTC. Protein: CSASGQGAGETQYL.

Comments on this clonotype: Possible read error: a much larger clone is one base away. The chain employs TRBV20-1 and TRBJ1-3; D possibly corresponds to TRBD1 (6 bases). Trimming cost V 3 bases and J 2 bases, with 17 bases left between them. The CDR3 runs to 16 residues. Germline V lookup: CDR1 DFQATT, CDR2 SNEGSKA (reference sequence). CDR3 protein: CSASLGFSGAGNTIYF. CDR3 DNA sequence: TGCAGTGCTAGCCTAGGGTTCTCAGGGGCTGGAAACACCATATATTTT.

On this clonotype: The junction and the germline gene differ at one end; a read error may be behind it. The V call is TRBV4-2, the J call TRBJ2-7, with D possibly being TRBD2 (7 bases). The CDR3 length is 16 residues. CDR1 and CDR2 from the germline V gene are LGHNA and YNFKEQ. Written as DNA, the CDR3 is TGTGCCAGTAGCCAAGAGTCGACTTGCGGGGGCCTCGAGCAGTACTTC. Amino acids: CASSQESTCGGLEQYF.

In this sample, this clonotype turned up many times. V gene TRBV4-2 combines with J gene TRBJ1-4; weak D call: TRBD1 (6 bases). The germline CDR1 and CDR2 sequences are LGHNA and YNFKEQ. Trimming removed 0 bases at V and 8 bases at J, with 13 bases between. The CDR3 length is 15 residues. CDR3 nucleotides: TGTGCCAGCAGCCAAGATGCGGGACAAGAAGAAAAACTGTTTTTT. It yields the protein CASSQDAGQEEKLFF.

As regards this clonotype: A read error is possible here, since a much larger clone lies one base away. The V call is TRBV28, the J call TRBJ2-7, with D tentatively TRBD1 (5 bases). CDR3 length: 13 residues. CDR1 MDHEN and CDR2 SYDVKM come from the germline V gene. V gave up 11 bases and J gave up 5 bases, with 19 bases separating them. The CDR3 nucleotides are TGTGCCCGCAACCTAAGGGGTTCTAACGAGCAGTACTTC. This gives the protein CARNLRGSNEQYF.

Regarding this clonotype: A read error may explain this, as a much larger clone is one base away. This chain connects TRBV29-1 to TRBJ1-2; 7 bases map to TRBD1. Germline V gene data show CDR1 as SQVTM and CDR2 as ANQGSEA. The CDR3 is 12 residues long. CDR3 sequence (DNA): TGCAGCTCATGGGACAGCAACTATGGCTACGCCTTC. Its translation is CSSWDSNYGYAF.

A remark on this clonotype: A much larger clonotype is one base distant, so this may be a read error. This chain uses TRBV7-9 with TRBJ2-7; D remains unclear. This CDR3 region has 16 residues. V lost 4 bases and J lost 3, with 19 bases in between. Per germline, CDR1 SEHNR and CDR2 FQNEAQ (reference sequence). The CDR3: CASSYADPLMDYEQYF. The CDR3 bases are TGTGCCAGCAGCTACGCAGACCCCCTTATGGACTACGAGCAGTACTTC.

The V and J genes are TRBV5-5 and TRBJ2-7; D perhaps matches TRBD1 (5 bases). Trimming removed 3 bases from V and 4 bases from J, with 17 bases in between. The CDR3 length is 15 residues. Germline values: CDR1 SGHKS, CDR2 YYEKEE (reference sequence). The CDR3 sequence is CASSSGPGIRYEQYF. The CDR3 nucleotides read TGTGCCAGCAGCTCTGGGCCAGGGATAAGATACGAGCAGTACTTC.

On this clonotype itself: A much larger clone lies one base from this, so it may be a read error. The chain uses TRBV6-2 or TRBV6-3 and TRBJ2-3, with D tentatively TRBD1 (6 bases). This CDR3 has 12 amino acids. The V and J ends lost 5 bases and 11 bases respectively, with 14 bases between them. From germline, CDR1 is MNHEY and CDR2 SVGEGT. The DNA of the CDR3 is TGTGCCAGCAGTCACCTAGGGGGTATGCAGTATTTT. This gives the protein CASSHLGGMQYF.